This TCR beta chain originates from a study of OX40 agonist ivuxolimab in advanced cancers. The repertoire was sequenced with immunoSEQ multiplex PCR; TCRdb's copy has only in-frame clones and lacks some. The table includes about 86,000 clones, roughly 87% detected once. The CDR3 is made up of 17 amino acids. V was pared by 3 bases and J by 0 bases, with 16 bases between. Germline CDR1 SGHAT, CDR2 FQNNGV. The sample was CD4+ or CD8+ T cells sorted from blood, taken in a trial of the OX40 agonist ivuxolimab. The receptor comes from an adult with an advanced solid tumor such as melanoma, head and neck, liver or kidney cancer. The J gene is TRBJ2-3, the V gene TRBV11-2; D assignment may be TRBD1 or TRBD2 (5 bases each). The DNA for the CDR3 is TGTGCCAGCAGCTTCTCCGGGGCAGGGATCAGCACAGATACGCAGTATTTT. It specifies CASSFSGAGISTDTQYF.